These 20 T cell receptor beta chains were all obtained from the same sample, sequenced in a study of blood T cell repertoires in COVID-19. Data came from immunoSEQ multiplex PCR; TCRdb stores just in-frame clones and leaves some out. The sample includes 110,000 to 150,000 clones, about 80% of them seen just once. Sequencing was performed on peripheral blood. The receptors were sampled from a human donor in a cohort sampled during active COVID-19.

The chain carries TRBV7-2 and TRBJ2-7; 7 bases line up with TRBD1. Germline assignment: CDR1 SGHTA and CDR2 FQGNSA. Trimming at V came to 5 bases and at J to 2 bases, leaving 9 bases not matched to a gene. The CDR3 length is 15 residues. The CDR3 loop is CASSEYGTAAYEQYF. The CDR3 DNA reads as TGTGCCAGCAGCGAATACGGGACAGCCGCCTACGAGCAGTACTTC. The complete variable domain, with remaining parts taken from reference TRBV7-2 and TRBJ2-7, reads GAGVSQSPSNKVTEKGKDVELRCDPISGHTALYWYRQSLGQGLEFLIYFQGNSAPDKSGLPSDRFSAERTGGSVSTLTIQRTQQEDSAVYLCASSEYGTAAYEQYFGPGTRLTVT.

The CDR3 loop is CASSPGGNTGELFF. DNA of the CDR3: TGTGCCAGCAGCCCGGGGGGGAACACCGGGGAGCTGTTTTTT. The chain recombines TRBV9 with TRBJ2-2, with 7 nucleotides matching TRBD2. The germline gives CDR1 SGDLS, CDR2 YYNGEE. This CDR3 is built from 14 residues. Losses at the gene ends were 4 bases for V and 1 base for J; bases not matched to a gene: 1.

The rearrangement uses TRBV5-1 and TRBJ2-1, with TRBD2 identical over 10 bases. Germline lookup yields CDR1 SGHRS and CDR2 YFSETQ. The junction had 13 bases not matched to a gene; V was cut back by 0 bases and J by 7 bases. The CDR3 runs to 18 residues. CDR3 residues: CASSLALSGGPIQNEQFF. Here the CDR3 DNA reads TGCGCCAGCAGCTTGGCACTTAGCGGGGGGCCTATCCAAAATGAGCAGTTCTTC.

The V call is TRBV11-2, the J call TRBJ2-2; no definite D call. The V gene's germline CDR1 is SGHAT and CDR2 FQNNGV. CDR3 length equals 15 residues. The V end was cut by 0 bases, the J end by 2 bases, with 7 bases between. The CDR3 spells CASSLDWANTGELFF. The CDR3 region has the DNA TGTGCCAGCAGCTTAGATTGGGCCAACACCGGGGAGCTGTTTTTT.

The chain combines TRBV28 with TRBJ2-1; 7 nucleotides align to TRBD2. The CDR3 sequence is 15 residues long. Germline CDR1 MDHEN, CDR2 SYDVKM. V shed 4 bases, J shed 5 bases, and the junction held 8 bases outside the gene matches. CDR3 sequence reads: CASSYLAGTNNEQFF. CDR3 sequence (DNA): TGTGCCAGCAGTTACCTTGCCGGGACTAACAATGAGCAGTTCTTC.

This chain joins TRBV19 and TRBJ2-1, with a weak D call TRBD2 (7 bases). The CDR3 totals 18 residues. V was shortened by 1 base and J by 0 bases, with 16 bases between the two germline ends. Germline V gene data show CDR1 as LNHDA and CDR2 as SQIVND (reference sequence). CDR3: CASSIVRTGGLSYNEQFF. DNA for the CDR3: TGTGCCAGTAGTATAGTTCGAACGGGGGGCCTCTCCTACAATGAGCAGTTCTTC.

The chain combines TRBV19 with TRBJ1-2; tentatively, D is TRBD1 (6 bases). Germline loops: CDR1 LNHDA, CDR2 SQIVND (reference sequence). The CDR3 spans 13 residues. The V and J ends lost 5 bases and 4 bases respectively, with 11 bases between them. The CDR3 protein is CASSPRGSYGYTF. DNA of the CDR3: TGTGCCAGTAGTCCCAGGGGCTCCTATGGCTACACCTTC.

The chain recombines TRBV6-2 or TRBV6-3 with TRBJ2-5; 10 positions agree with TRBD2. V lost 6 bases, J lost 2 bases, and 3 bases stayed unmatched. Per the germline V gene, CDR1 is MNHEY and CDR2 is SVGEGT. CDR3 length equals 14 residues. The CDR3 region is CASSPTSGQETQYF. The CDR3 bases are TGTGCCAGCAGCCCGACTAGCGGGCAAGAGACCCAGTACTTC.

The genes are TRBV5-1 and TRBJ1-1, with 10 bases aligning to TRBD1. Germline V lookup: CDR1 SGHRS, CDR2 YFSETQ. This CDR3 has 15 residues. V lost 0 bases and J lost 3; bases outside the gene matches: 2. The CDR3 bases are TGCGCCAGCAGCTTGGGGGACAGGGGTTACACTGAAGCTTTCTTT. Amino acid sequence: CASSLGDRGYTEAFF.

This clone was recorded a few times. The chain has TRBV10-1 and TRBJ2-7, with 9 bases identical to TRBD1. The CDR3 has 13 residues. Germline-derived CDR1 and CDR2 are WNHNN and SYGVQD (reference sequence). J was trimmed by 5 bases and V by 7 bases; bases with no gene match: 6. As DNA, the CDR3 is TGCGCCAGCAAAGGGACAGGGATCAACGAGCAGTACTTC. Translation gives CASKGTGINEQYF.

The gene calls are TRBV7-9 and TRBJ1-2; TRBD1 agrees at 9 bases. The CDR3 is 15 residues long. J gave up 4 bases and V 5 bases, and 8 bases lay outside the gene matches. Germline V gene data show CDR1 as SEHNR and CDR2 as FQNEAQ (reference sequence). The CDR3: CASSQPDRGAYGYTF. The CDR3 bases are TGTGCCAGCAGCCAACCGGACAGGGGAGCCTATGGCTACACCTTC.

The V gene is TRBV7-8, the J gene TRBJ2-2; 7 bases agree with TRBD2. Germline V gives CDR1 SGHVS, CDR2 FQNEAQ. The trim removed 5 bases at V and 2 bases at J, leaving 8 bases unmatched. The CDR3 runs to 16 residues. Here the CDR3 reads CASSRTRVPNTGELFF. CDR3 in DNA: TGTGCCAGCAGCAGGACTAGAGTTCCAAACACCGGGGAGCTGTTTTTT.

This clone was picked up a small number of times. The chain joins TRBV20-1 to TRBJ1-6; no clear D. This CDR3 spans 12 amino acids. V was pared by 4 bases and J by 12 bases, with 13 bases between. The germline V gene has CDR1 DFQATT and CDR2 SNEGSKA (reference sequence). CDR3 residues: CSATESGEPLHF. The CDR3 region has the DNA TGCAGTGCTACTGAGTCCGGTGAACCCCTCCACTTT.

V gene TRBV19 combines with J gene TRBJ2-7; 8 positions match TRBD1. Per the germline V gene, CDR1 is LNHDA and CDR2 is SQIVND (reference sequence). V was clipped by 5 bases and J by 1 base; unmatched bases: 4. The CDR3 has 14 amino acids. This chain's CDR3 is CASSPRTGSYEQYF. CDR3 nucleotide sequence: TGTGCCAGTAGTCCGAGGACAGGGTCCTACGAGCAGTACTTC.

CDR3 sequence: CASSQESGMMSSYNEQFF. The CDR3 DNA sequence: TGCGCCAGCAGCCAAGAATCCGGGATGATGAGCTCCTACAATGAGCAGTTCTTC. This rearrangement joins TRBV4-1 to TRBJ2-1; the D gene is possibly TRBD2 (5 bases). The V gene's germline CDR1 is MGHRA and CDR2 YSYEKL. This CDR3 is 18 amino acids long. V lost 0 bases to trimming and J lost 0 bases, with 15 bases between them.

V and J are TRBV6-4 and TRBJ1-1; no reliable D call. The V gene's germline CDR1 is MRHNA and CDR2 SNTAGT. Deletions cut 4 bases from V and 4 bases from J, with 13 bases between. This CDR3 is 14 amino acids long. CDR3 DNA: TGTGCCAGCAGTGGAGGGAAGGGCACCACTGAAGCTTTCTTT. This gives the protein CASSGGKGTTEAFF.

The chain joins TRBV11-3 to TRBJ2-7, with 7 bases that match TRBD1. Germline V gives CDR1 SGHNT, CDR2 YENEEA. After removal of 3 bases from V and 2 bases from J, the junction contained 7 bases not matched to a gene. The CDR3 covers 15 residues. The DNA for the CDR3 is TGTGCCAGCAGCTTTTCATCGACAGGGCCCTACGAGCAGTACTTC. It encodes CASSFSSTGPYEQYF. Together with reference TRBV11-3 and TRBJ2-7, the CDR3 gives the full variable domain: EAGVVQSPRYKIIEKKQPVAFWCNPISGHNTLYWYLQNLGQGPELLIRYENEEAVDDSQLPKDRFSAERLKGVDSTLKIQPAELGDSAVYLCASSFSSTGPYEQYFGPGTRLTVT.

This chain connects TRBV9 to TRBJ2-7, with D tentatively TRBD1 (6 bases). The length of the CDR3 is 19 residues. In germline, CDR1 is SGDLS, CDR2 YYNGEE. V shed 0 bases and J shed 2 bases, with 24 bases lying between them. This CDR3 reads CASSVAEGQNSLFPYEQYF. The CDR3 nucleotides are TGTGCCAGCAGCGTAGCTGAAGGACAGAACTCACTTTTCCCCTACGAGCAGTACTTC.

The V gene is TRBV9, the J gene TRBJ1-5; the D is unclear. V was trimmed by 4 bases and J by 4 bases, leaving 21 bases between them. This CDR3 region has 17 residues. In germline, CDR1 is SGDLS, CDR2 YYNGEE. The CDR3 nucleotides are TGTGCCAGCAGCCCTAGAGAGACGGCAGGACTTAATCAGCCCCAGCATTTT. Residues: CASSPRETAGLNQPQHF.

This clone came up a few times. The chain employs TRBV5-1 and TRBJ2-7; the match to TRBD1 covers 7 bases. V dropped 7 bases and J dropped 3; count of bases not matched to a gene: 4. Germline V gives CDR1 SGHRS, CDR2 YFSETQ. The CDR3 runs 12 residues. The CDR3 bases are TGCGCCAGCCGAAGGGACAGCTACGAGCAGTACTTC. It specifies CASRRDSYEQYF. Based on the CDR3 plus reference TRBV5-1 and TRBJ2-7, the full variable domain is KAGVTQTPRYLIKTRGQQVTLSCSPISGHRSVSWYQQTPGQGLQFLFEYFSETQRNKGNFPGRFSGRQFSNSRSEMNVSTLELGDSALYLCASRRDSYEQYFGPGTRLTVT.